This T cell receptor (beta chain) is from a study of T cells in Graves' hyperthyroidism and ophthalmopathy. TCR beta CDR3 region amplification was performed from RNA transcripts. First-round RT-PCR with HTBI primers amplified the TCR CDR3 region. TCRdb re-analysed the multiplex PCR reads in MiXCR, keeping a single row per CDR3 protein. The data hold more than 450,000 distinct CDR3 sequences, with around 13% observed a single time. Trimming pared 1 base from V and 5 bases from J, leaving 8 bases between. The CDR3 is 13 residues long. Germline assignment: CDR1 SNHLY and CDR2 FYNNEI. The clonotype comes from a woman in her 40s with Graves' hyperthyroidism. The chain employs TRBV2 and TRBJ1-2; D is perhaps TRBD1 (5 bases). The sample taken for sequencing was blood. In DNA form, the CDR3 reads TGTGCCAGCAGTGAAGTAGGGGCGTATGGCTACACCTTC. It translates to CASSEVGAYGYTF.